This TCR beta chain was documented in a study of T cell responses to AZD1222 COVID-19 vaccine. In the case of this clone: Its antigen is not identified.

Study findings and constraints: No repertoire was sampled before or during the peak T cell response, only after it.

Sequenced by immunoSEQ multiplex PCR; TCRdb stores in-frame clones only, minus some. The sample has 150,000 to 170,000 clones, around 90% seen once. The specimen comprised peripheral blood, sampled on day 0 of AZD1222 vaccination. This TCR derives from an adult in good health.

As DNA, the CDR3 is TGTGCCAGCAGCTTCGCGGGGTCTACAGATACGCAGTATTTT. This sequence encodes CASSFAGSTDTQYF. V usage is TRBV7-2 and J usage is TRBJ2-3, with D possibly being TRBD2 (6 bases). CDR3 length: 14 amino acids. V was shortened by 3 bases and J by 3 bases, with 10 bases between the two germline ends. The germline V gene encodes CDR1 SGHTA and CDR2 FQGNSA. Complete variable domain (other parts from reference TRBV7-2 and TRBJ2-3): GAGVSQSPSNKVTEKGKDVELRCDPISGHTALYWYRQSLGQGLEFLIYFQGNSAPDKSGLPSDRFSAERTGGSVSTLTIQRTQQEDSAVYLCASSFAGSTDTQYFGPGTRLTVL.